This T cell receptor beta chain came from a study of T cell responses to AZD1222 COVID-19 vaccine. General study results and limits: Vaccine-associated CD4 TCRs ranged over spike, dominating at 160-218 and 743-854. The study sampled repertoires only after the peak T cell response.

Here immunoSEQ multiplex PCR was the method, and the copy in TCRdb shows in-frame clones only, minus some. The table includes roughly 130,000 clones, over 75% detected once. For this clone: Its specificity is unknown.

The V gene's germline CDR1 is KGHSH and CDR2 LQKENI. The CDR3 is 15 amino acids. Trimming took off 0 bases at V and 7 bases at J, with 13 bases between the two ends. The genes are TRBV18 and TRBJ2-1, with a tentative D call TRBD1 (6 bases). The receptor's source is an adult in good health. The starting material was peripheral blood, obtained on day 0 of AZD1222 vaccination. CDR3 amino acids: CASSPPTDRFNEQFF. The CDR3 DNA follows: TGTGCCAGCTCACCACCGACCGACAGGTTTAATGAGCAGTTCTTC.